This T cell receptor beta chain was identified in a study of blood T cell repertoires in COVID-19. Whole-study context: Material from acute and convalescent COVID-19 was sourced from the United States, Italy and Spain. The cDNA or gDNA used as material had been derived from T cells, B-cell-depleted T cells, or PBMCs.

In the original processing: Reference gene primer amplification gave estimated nucleated cell counts. Generated by immunoSEQ multiplex PCR, the TCRdb table keeps only in-frame clones and is missing some. That table gives V, J and clone size, and the DNA gave D and trimming. In the table there are about 110,000 clones, about 85% of which are singletons. Trimming removed 1 base from V and 1 base from J; junction bases left unmatched: 4. CDR1 is SGDLS, CDR2 YYNGEE, per germline. The CDR3 runs to 15 residues. This clone was seen only a few times. Sequencing was carried out using peripheral blood. The V gene is TRBV9, the J gene TRBJ2-7, with 8 bases lining up with TRBD1. The receptor comes from a human donor in a cohort sampled during active COVID-19. DNA of the CDR3: TGTGCCAGCAGCGTACTAGGGACAGGTTCCTACGAGCAGTACTTC. This gives the protein CASSVLGTGSYEQYF. The whole variable domain, remainder taken from reference TRBV9 and TRBJ2-7, is DSGVTQTPKHLITATGQRVTLRCSPRSGDLSVYWYQQSLDQGLQFLIQYYNGEERAKGNILERFSAQQFPDLHSELNLSSLELGDSALYFCASSVLGTGSYEQYFGPGTRLTVT.